Included here is one T cell receptor beta chain sequence, with context. No antigen is known for it. The sample comes from a study of blood T cells in healthy people across ages. Study-wide results and limits: It was found that TCR beta diversity correlated strongly with the percentage of naive T cells.

V dropped 5 bases and J dropped 10 bases, with 16 bases sitting between them. CDR1 is SGHAT and CDR2 is FQNNGV in the germline V gene. The CDR3 is 13 amino acids. With a J-beta primer mix and a sample-barcoded 5' primer, a second PCR ran about 6 to 11 cycles. A single record per CDR3 protein comes from TCRdb applying MiXCR to the 5' RACE reads. Of around 1.5 million distinct CDR3 sequences listed, 40% to 50% were seen once; the top ten hold around 8%. The sequence was collected from a woman between 18 and 30 years old in good health. What was sequenced was blood. V is TRBV11-2 and J is TRBJ2-3; no clear D gene. CDR3: CASSPSRWDAQYF. The CDR3 region has the DNA TGTGCCAGCAGCCCATCCCGGTGGGATGCGCAGTATTTT.